This T cell receptor beta chain was captured in a study of shared T cell receptors in the human thymus. Sequencing used immunoSEQ multiplex PCR; TCRdb keeps in-frame clones, though not all of them. The data contain roughly 660,000 clones, more than 75% of them singletons. Per the germline V gene, CDR1 is MDHEN and CDR2 is SYDVKM. The CDR3 length is 17 residues. V lost 4 bases, J lost 5 bases, and 21 bases lay in between. In addition, the sample was reused for a study of human thymus T cells. That investigation notes: Finnish infants who were healthy and having corrective surgery for congenital heart defects made up the donors. The study used thymus tissue resected during corrective heart surgery. Overlap was high between thymic repertoires from unrelated individuals, as reported in related research.

The sequenced sample was thymocytes. This sequence originates from a boy in the first two years of life with a congenital heart defect. This chain joins TRBV28 and TRBJ2-1; D is unclear. Here the CDR3 DNA reads TGTGCCAGCAGTTCATCCCAGCCTTACTATAAAGACAATGAGCAGTTCTTC. This encodes CASSSSQPYYKDNEQFF. The variable domain in full, completed from reference TRBV28 and TRBJ2-1, reads DVKVTQSSRYLVKRTGEKVFLECVQDMDHENMFWYRQDPGLGLRLIYFSYDVKMKEKGDIPEGYSVSREKKERFSLILESASTNQTSMYLCASSSSQPYYKDNEQFFGPGTRLTVL.